Listed below are T cell receptor beta chains from one sample, sequenced in a study of shared clonotypes between healthy human individuals. The table came from immunoSEQ multiplex PCR; TCRdb's copy has only in-frame clones and leaves some out. The sample has some 2.4 million clones, 93% seen once; the top ten hold about 0.38%. Specimen: naive CD4+ T cells from PBMCs. The receptors shown here come from a man aged 18-30 years in good health. Some clones in this sample may be carry-over from other donors' samples. Each CDR3 is given with its conserved first and last residue. D genes are given only for firm matches. Clone size is stated in some rows and not others, as once, few, many or a class when expanded.

CDR3 protein: CASSRLGADTQYF; CDR3 DNA: TGTGCCAGCAGCAGGCTGGGGGCAGATACGCAGTATTTT; clone size: NA; D gene: NA; J gene: TRBJ2-3; V gene: TRBV7-9
CDR3 protein: CASKFGSMNTEAFF; CDR3 DNA: TGTGCCAGCAAGTTCGGTTCAATGAACACTGAAGCTTTCTTT; clone size: NA; D gene: NA; J gene: TRBJ1-1; V gene: TRBV6-1
CDR3 protein: CASSGTAYNEQFF; CDR3 DNA: TGTGCCAGTAGCGGCACCGCCTACAATGAGCAGTTCTTC; clone size: NA; D gene: NA; J gene: TRBJ2-1; V gene: TRBV6-5
CDR3 protein: CASSPRTATNTQYF; CDR3 DNA: TGTGCCAGCAGCCCGAGGACAGCCACTAATACGCAGTATTTT; clone size: NA; D gene: NA; J gene: TRBJ2-3; V gene: TRBV5-4
CDR3 protein: CASSSGAGTGGTEAFF; CDR3 DNA: TGTGCCAGCAGCTCCGGGGCCGGGACAGGGGGCACTGAAGCTTTCTTT; clone size: NA; D gene: TRBD1; J gene: TRBJ1-1; V gene: TRBV7-3
CDR3 protein: CASSYSLSGNTIYF; CDR3 DNA: TGTGCCAGTAGTTACTCGTTATCTGGAAACACCATATATTTT; clone size: NA; D gene: NA; J gene: TRBJ1-3; V gene: TRBV19
CDR3 protein: CASSFPSGSTDTQYF; CDR3 DNA: TGTGCCAGCAGCTTCCCTAGCGGGAGCACAGATACGCAGTATTTT; clone size: few; D gene: TRBD2; J gene: TRBJ2-3; V gene: TRBV5-4
CDR3 protein: CASSDAARWQPQHF; CDR3 DNA: TGTGCCAGCAGTGACGCGGCTCGATGGCAGCCCCAGCATTTT; clone size: NA; D gene: NA; J gene: TRBJ1-5; V gene: TRBV6-1
CDR3 protein: CASSHAGLNYNEQFF; CDR3 DNA: TGTGCCAGCAGCCATGCTGGACTAAATTACAATGAGCAGTTCTTC; clone size: NA; D gene: NA; J gene: TRBJ2-1; V gene: TRBV7-7
CDR3 protein: CASSSRGGYGYTF; CDR3 DNA: TGTGCCAGCAGTTCCCGGGGGGGCTATGGCTACACCTTC; clone size: NA; D gene: NA; J gene: TRBJ1-2; V gene: TRBV28
CDR3 protein: CASSLSVTQPQHF; CDR3 DNA: TGTGCCAGCAGCTTAAGTGTTACTCAGCCCCAGCATTTT; clone size: NA; D gene: NA; J gene: TRBJ1-5; V gene: TRBV7-2
CDR3 protein: CASSSGRLGRNSPLHF; CDR3 DNA: TGTGCCAGCAGCTCGGGCCGGTTGGGGAGGAATTCACCCCTCCACTTT; clone size: NA; D gene: NA; J gene: TRBJ1-6; V gene: TRBV7-9
CDR3 protein: CASSLVSVADTQYF; CDR3 DNA: TGCGCCAGCAGCTTGGTTAGCGTCGCAGATACGCAGTATTTT; clone size: once; D gene: NA; J gene: TRBJ2-3; V gene: TRBV5-1
CDR3 protein: CAIRGGPANQETQYF; CDR3 DNA: TGTGCCATCAGGGGGGGACCGGCGAACCAAGAGACCCAGTACTTC; clone size: NA; D gene: NA; J gene: TRBJ2-5; V gene: TRBV10-3
CDR3 protein: CASRPQLGTGITDTQYF; CDR3 DNA: TGCGCCAGCAGGCCCCAGTTGGGGACAGGGATCACAGATACGCAGTATTTT; clone size: NA; D gene: TRBD1; J gene: TRBJ2-3; V gene: TRBV5-1
CDR3 protein: CASSEAHGYSNQPQHF; CDR3 DNA: TGTGCCAGCAGTGAAGCGCACGGGTATAGCAATCAGCCCCAGCATTTT; clone size: NA; D gene: NA; J gene: TRBJ1-5; V gene: TRBV6-1
CDR3 protein: CASSYGGLYYEQYF; CDR3 DNA: TGTGCCAGCAGTTACGGCGGGTTGTACTACGAGCAGTACTTC; clone size: NA; D gene: NA; J gene: TRBJ2-7; V gene: TRBV6-6
CDR3 protein: CASVGRTEAFF; CDR3 DNA: TGTGCCAGCGTTGGGAGGACTGAAGCTTTCTTT; clone size: NA; D gene: NA; J gene: TRBJ1-1; V gene: TRBV6-5
CDR3 protein: CASSPLTGQGRRNTEAFF; CDR3 DNA: TGTGCCAGCTCACCACTAACCGGACAGGGGAGAAGGAACACTGAAGCTTTCTTT; clone size: NA; D gene: TRBD1; J gene: TRBJ1-1; V gene: TRBV18
CDR3 protein: CASRESTRAQGEQFF; CDR3 DNA: TGTGCCAGCAGGGAGTCGACTAGGGCCCAGGGTGAGCAGTTCTTC; clone size: NA; D gene: NA; J gene: TRBJ2-1; V gene: TRBV28
CDR3 protein: CASSPTTGTGELFF; CDR3 DNA: TGTGCCAGCTCACCAACAACAGGGACCGGGGAGCTGTTTTTT; clone size: NA; D gene: NA; J gene: TRBJ2-2; V gene: TRBV18
CDR3 protein: CASSVDRGIYSPLHF; CDR3 DNA: TGTGCCAGCAGCGTAGACAGGGGGATTTATTCACCCCTCCACTTT; clone size: NA; D gene: TRBD1; J gene: TRBJ1-6; V gene: TRBV5-6
CDR3 protein: CASSEFPDSNQPQHF; CDR3 DNA: TGTGCCAGCAGTGAGTTTCCAGATAGCAATCAGCCCCAGCATTTT; clone size: NA; D gene: NA; J gene: TRBJ1-5; V gene: TRBV6-4
CDR3 protein: CASRVAPPGGEQFF; CDR3 DNA: TGCGCCAGCAGGGTGGCCCCCCCAGGGGGTGAGCAGTTCTTC; clone size: NA; D gene: TRBD1; J gene: TRBJ2-1; V gene: TRBV5-1
CDR3 protein: CASSLKPLGQTEAFF; CDR3 DNA: TGTGCCAGCAGTTTAAAACCTCTAGGCCAGACTGAAGCTTTCTTT; clone size: NA; D gene: NA; J gene: TRBJ1-1; V gene: TRBV27
CDR3 protein: CASSQDWEKTQYF; CDR3 DNA: TGCGCCAGCAGCCAAGATTGGGAGAAGACGCAGTATTTT; clone size: once; D gene: NA; J gene: TRBJ2-3; V gene: TRBV4-1